A selection of T cell receptor beta chains follows, all from one sample in a study of control samples from healthy donors and cancer patients. The table came from immunoSEQ multiplex PCR; TCRdb's copy has only in-frame clones and leaves some out. Of about 130,000 clones detected, 91% appear once; the ten largest clones hold 8.6%. Sequencing was performed on blood. The origin of the receptors is a man between 18 and 29 years old in good health. CDR3s include the opening cysteine and the closing phenylalanine or tryptophan. The D gene is left open where the match is weak. Some rows mark clone size as missing; the rest say once, few, many or name a class of expanded clone.

CDR3aa | CDR3nt | abundance | d_gene | j_gene | v_gene
CSAQGAGKLFF | TGCAGTGCGCAGGGGGCGGGAAAACTGTTTTTT | once | TRBD1 | TRBJ1-4 | TRBV20-1
CASSSFSGGGLEQYF | TGCGCCAGCAGCTCCTTCAGTGGGGGAGGGTTAGAGCAGTACTTC | few | TRBD2 | TRBJ2-7 | TRBV5-1
CASSERIPGGGNTIYF | TGTGCCAGCAGTGAACGGATTCCGGGAGGTGGAAACACCATATATTTT | . | . | TRBJ1-3 | TRBV6-1
CASSDSTGGNTEAFF | TGTGCCAGCAGCGATTCGACAGGGGGCAACACTGAAGCTTTCTTT | . | TRBD1 | TRBJ1-1 | TRBV11-2
CASSLGMRPYEQYF | TGTGCCAGCAGTTTGGGGATGAGGCCCTACGAGCAGTACTTC | . | . | TRBJ2-7 | TRBV27
CASSQRRSGTDRGYTF | TGTGCCAGCAGCCAACGCCGGTCCGGGACGGATAGAGGCTACACCTTC | once | . | TRBJ1-2 | TRBV3-1/TRBV3-2
CASSYRGQSGNTIYF | TGTGCCAGCAGTTACAGGGGACAGTCTGGAAACACCATATATTTT | . | TRBD1 | TRBJ1-3 | TRBV6-5
CASSLGEARHLNEQFF | TGCGCCAGCAGCTTGGGAGAAGCGCGCCACCTCAATGAGCAGTTCTTC | once | . | TRBJ2-1 | TRBV5-1
CASSPDRPNTEAFF | TGTGCCAGCAGTCCGGACAGGCCTAACACTGAAGCTTTCTTT | . | TRBD1 | TRBJ1-1 | TRBV9
CASSYQGDEKLFF | TGTGCCAGCAGTTACCAGGGGGATGAAAAACTGTTTTTT | . | TRBD1 | TRBJ1-4 | TRBV6-5
CASSPPGTGGPYEQYF | TGCGCCAGCAGCCCCCCCGGGACAGGGGGACCCTACGAGCAGTACTTC | . | TRBD1 | TRBJ2-7 | TRBV4-1
CASSFEVRQGANYEQYF | TGTGCCAGCAGCTTTGAGGTTCGACAGGGGGCCAACTACGAGCAGTACTTC | . | TRBD1 | TRBJ2-7 | TRBV7-8
CASTRGLTGYTF | TGTGCCAGCACCAGGGGACTGACTGGCTACACCTTC | . | . | TRBJ1-2 | TRBV6-5
CAITPGPEGTDTQYF | TGTGCCATCACTCCGGGACCCGAAGGGACAGATACGCAGTATTTT | . | . | TRBJ2-3 | TRBV10-3
CASRKLRGRTAYEQYF | TGTGCCAGCAGGAAACTCAGGGGGCGAACCGCCTACGAGCAGTACTTC | . | TRBD1 | TRBJ2-7 | TRBV11-2
CASSLVGRTLGEQFF | TGTGCCAGCAGCTTAGTAGGGCGGACGTTGGGTGAGCAGTTCTTC | few | . | TRBJ2-1 | TRBV7-6
CASSVTDANYGYTF | TGTGCCAGCAGCGTGACGGACGCTAACTATGGCTACACCTTC | . | . | TRBJ1-2 | TRBV7-9
CASSLTKGRFLPGDYGYTF | TGTGCCAGCAGCCTCACGAAAGGGCGGTTTCTCCCGGGGGACTATGGCTACACCTTC | . | . | TRBJ1-2 | TRBV7-8
CAWSDLYEQYF | TGTGCCTGGAGTGACCTCTACGAGCAGTACTTC | . | . | TRBJ2-7 | TRBV30
CASSLGGTGFTQYF | TGTGCCAGCAGCTTGGGGGGGACAGGGTTTACCCAGTACTTC | . | TRBD1 | TRBJ2-5 | TRBV5-6
CASSEAVGVGGEKLFF | TGTGCCAGCAGTGAAGCGGTAGGGGTCGGAGGTGAAAAACTGTTTTTT | few | . | TRBJ1-4 | TRBV6-1
CAWRTFGAGSTDTQYF | TGTGCCTGGAGGACATTCGGGGCTGGGAGCACAGATACGCAGTATTTT | . | . | TRBJ2-3 | TRBV30
CASSLGQGYGNTIYF | TGCGCCAGCAGCTTGGGACAGGGGTATGGAAACACCATATATTTT | . | TRBD1 | TRBJ1-3 | TRBV5-1
CASVRHGQGGDEQFF | TGTGCCAGCGTTAGACACGGACAGGGAGGTGATGAGCAGTTCTTC | . | TRBD1 | TRBJ2-1 | TRBV6-6
CASSMAFQPQHF | TGTGCCAGTAGTATGGCCTTCCAGCCCCAGCATTTT | . | . | TRBJ1-5 | TRBV19
CASSPRGGNQPQHF | TGTGCCAGCAGTCCCCGGGGGGGCAATCAGCCCCAGCATTTT | . | . | TRBJ1-5 | TRBV27
CASSSGVGQAYEQYF | TGTGCCAGCAGCTCTGGGGTGGGACAGGCCTACGAGCAGTACTTC | . | TRBD1 | TRBJ2-7 | TRBV7-7
CASSVDSGGIYNEQFF | TGTGCCAGCAGCGTAGACAGCGGGGGGATCTACAATGAGCAGTTCTTC | . | TRBD2 | TRBJ2-1 | TRBV9
CASSSQGKGTNYEQYF | TGTGCCAGCAGCTCCCAGGGGAAGGGGACAAACTACGAGCAGTACTTC | . | . | TRBJ2-7 | TRBV11-2
CASSLTSGGADEQFF | TGTGCCAGCAGCTTGACTAGCGGGGGGGCCGATGAGCAGTTCTTC | . | TRBD2 | TRBJ2-1 | TRBV6-5
CASSLTLNYGYTF | TGTGCCAGCAGTTTGACACTTAACTATGGCTACACCTTC | . | . | TRBJ1-2 | TRBV6-5
CASSLEGQGDSPLHF | TGCGCCAGCAGCTTGGAGGGACAAGGGGATTCACCCCTCCACTTT | . | . | TRBJ1-6 | TRBV5-1
CAWSAAGRRTEAFF | TGTGCCTGGAGTGCAGCCGGGCGGAGGACTGAAGCTTTCTTT | . | . | TRBJ1-1 | TRBV30
CASMNRGFGANVLTF | TGTGCCAGCATGAACAGGGGGTTTGGGGCCAACGTCCTGACTTTC | . | TRBD1 | TRBJ2-6 | TRBV6-5
CATSDRQSGGGEQFF | TGTGCCACCAGTGACAGACAGTCGGGAGGAGGTGAGCAGTTCTTC | . | TRBD2 | TRBJ2-1 | TRBV24-1
CASSQDPGLRDNSPLHF | TGTGCCAGCAGCCAAGATCCGGGGCTCAGAGATAATTCACCCCTCCACTTT | . | . | TRBJ1-6 | TRBV3-1/TRBV3-2
CAWGGQAHTGELFF | TGTGCCTGGGGAGGGCAGGCCCACACCGGGGAGCTGTTTTTT | . | . | TRBJ2-2 | TRBV30
CASSSVGQGDYGYTF | TGTGCCAGCAGCTCAGTCGGACAGGGGGACTATGGCTACACCTTC | . | TRBD1 | TRBJ1-2 | TRBV5-6
CASSWVTRQETQYF | TGTGCCAGCAGTTGGGTAACCCGACAAGAGACCCAGTACTTC | . | . | TRBJ2-5 | TRBV6-6
CASSTSGQGTPYEQYF | TGTGCCAGTAGTACCTCGGGACAGGGTACTCCCTACGAGCAGTACTTC | . | TRBD1 | TRBJ2-7 | TRBV19
CASSFSGSSKETQYF | TGCGCCAGCAGCTTTAGCGGATCATCTAAAGAGACCCAGTACTTC | . | . | TRBJ2-5 | TRBV5-1
CASRRRGNNEQFF | TGTGCCAGTAGACGGAGGGGTAACAATGAGCAGTTCTTC | . | . | TRBJ2-1 | TRBV19
CASSRAGGNTDTQYF | TGTGCCAGCAGCCGAGCGGGGGGCAACACAGATACGCAGTATTTT | once | TRBD2 | TRBJ2-3 | TRBV7-8
CASSLGDGAYEQYF | TGTGCCAGCAGCTTAGGGGACGGGGCCTACGAGCAGTACTTC | . | . | TRBJ2-7 | TRBV13
CASSPTLTSGAYNEQFF | TGCGCCAGCAGCCCAACTTTAACTAGCGGAGCCTACAATGAGCAGTTCTTC | . | TRBD2 | TRBJ2-1 | TRBV5-1
CASSHGTSGGDPYEQYF | TGCGCCAGCAGCCACGGGACTAGCGGGGGCGATCCCTACGAGCAGTACTTC | . | TRBD2 | TRBJ2-7 | TRBV4-1